Following are 27 T cell receptor beta chains from one sample sequenced in a study of response to subunit inactivated influenza vaccine. TCRdb re-derived calls from the RT-PCR reads in MiXCR, one entry per CDR3 protein. The sample lists roughly 170,000 distinct CDR3 sequences, around 9% occurring once. Material: non-naive T cells sorted from PBMCs, obtained on the day of vaccination. The receptor source for this set is a man between 45 and 60 years old who received an inactivated influenza vaccine.

This clonotype showed up many times. The chain couples TRBV24-1 to TRBJ2-1; 8 nucleotides agree with TRBD2. From germline, CDR1 is KGHDR and CDR2 SFDVKD. The CDR3 runs 17 residues. The V segment lost 4 bases and the J segment 5 bases; nucleotides outside the gene matches: 12. CDR3 bases: TGTGCCACCAGTGACCCGTCGAGGCGGGGGGACCACAATGAGCAGTTCTTC. Its translation is CATSDPSRRGDHNEQFF.

Concerning this clonotype: A clone one base away is much larger, so this may be a read error. The DNA of the CDR3 is TGTGCCAGCAGTTCCCGGACCGTGGGCGAAGAGACCCAGTACTTC. Encoded protein: CASSSRTVGEETQYF. The V gene is TRBV12-3 or TRBV12-4, the J gene TRBJ2-5, with D hard to call. V was shortened by 4 bases and J by 3 bases, with 15 bases between the two germline ends. The CDR3 is made up of 15 amino acids.

This clonotype was counted a few times. V usage is TRBV5-4 and J usage is TRBJ2-1; 8 nucleotides line up with TRBD2. The J segment lost 2 bases and the V segment lost 4 bases, leaving 11 bases of the junction unmatched. Germline loops: CDR1 SGHNT, CDR2 YYREEE (reference sequence). There are 17 residues in the CDR3. The CDR3 sequence: CASSQPGGAGTYNEQFF. The CDR3 DNA reads as TGTGCCAGCAGCCAACCGGGGGGGGCCGGGACCTACAATGAGCAGTTCTTC.

V gene TRBV6-1 combines with J gene TRBJ1-2, with D possibly TRBD1 on 5 matching bases. The CDR3 has 15 amino acids. Germline values: CDR1 MNHNS, CDR2 SASEGT. Trimming pared 0 bases from V and 8 bases from J, leaving 16 bases between. CDR3 residues: CASSEASAGPRGYTF. In DNA form, the CDR3 reads TGTGCCAGCAGTGAAGCGTCAGCGGGGCCGAGAGGCTACACCTTC.

This clonotype turned up a few times. This sequence joins TRBV4-3 and TRBJ2-1; TRBD2 matches at 7 bases. This CDR3 spans 13 amino acids. After removal of 5 bases from V and 9 bases from J, the junction contained 7 bases not matched to a gene. CDR1 and CDR2 from the germline V gene are LGHNA and YSLEER. The CDR3 protein is CASSAGGMGEQFF. The CDR3 coding sequence is TGCGCCAGCAGCGCCGGGGGGATGGGTGAGCAGTTCTTC.

V usage is TRBV20-1 and J usage is TRBJ2-1, with 11 nucleotides matching TRBD1. This CDR3 has 14 residues. Germline CDR1 DFQATT, CDR2 SNEGSKA (reference sequence). Losses at the gene ends were 5 bases for V and 3 bases for J; bases not matched to a gene: 3. Written as DNA, the CDR3 is TGCAGTGCTGGAGGGACAGGGGGCTACAATGAGCAGTTCTTC. Translated, it gives CSAGGTGGYNEQFF.

V gene TRBV7-2 combines with J gene TRBJ1-5, with no clear D. V dropped 2 bases and J dropped 0 bases, with 11 bases sitting between them. Germline lookup yields CDR1 SGHTA and CDR2 FQGNSA. The CDR3 has 16 residues. CDR3 protein: CASSLRLQDSNQPQHF. CDR3 DNA: TGTGCCAGCAGCTTACGCCTTCAAGATAGCAATCAGCCCCAGCATTTT.

This clonotype was counted many times. This chain links TRBV5-1 with TRBJ2-3; D might be TRBD1 (6 bases). Germline-derived CDR1 and CDR2 are SGHRS and YFSETQ. The V and J ends lost 5 bases and 3 bases respectively, with 13 bases between them. The CDR3 is made up of 14 amino acids. This chain's CDR3 is CASRTGTMTDTQYF. CDR3 in DNA: TGCGCCAGCAGGACCGGGACAATGACAGATACGCAGTATTTT.

This clonotype was detected many times. The chain combines TRBV20-1 with TRBJ2-5; TRBD2 matches at 12 bases. Losses at the gene ends were 6 bases for V and 8 bases for J; bases not matched to a gene: 13. The CDR3 has 15 amino acids. CDR1 and CDR2 from the germline V gene are DFQATT and SNEGSKA (reference sequence). The CDR3 loop is CSAHSPSGGELTQYF. The CDR3 coding sequence is TGCAGTGCCCACTCACCTAGCGGGGGGGAATTAACCCAGTACTTC.

This clonotype has at least ten counts. The CDR3 spells CASSLAGIPEQYF. CDR3 sequence (DNA): TGTGCCAGCAGCTTGGCCGGCATCCCTGAGCAGTACTTC. This chain joins TRBV5-6 and TRBJ2-7; D is uncertain. V was pared by 0 bases and J by 7 bases, with 11 bases between. CDR3 length: 13 amino acids. Looked up from germline, CDR1 is SGHDT and CDR2 is YYEEEE.

This clonotype was detected many times. The chain joins TRBV10-3 to TRBJ2-2; D is uncertain. Trimming removed 5 bases from V and 4 bases from J, with 11 bases in between. The germline CDR1 and CDR2 sequences are ENHRY and SYGVKD. The CDR3 has 14 residues. CDR3 region: CAISPVAGTGELFF. The CDR3 coding sequence is TGTGCCATCAGTCCGGTAGCAGGCACCGGGGAGCTGTTTTTT.

V and J are TRBV28 and TRBJ2-7, with 8 bases fitting TRBD1. The CDR3 contains 17 residues. Trimming cost V 4 bases and J 4 bases; bases outside gene matches: 15. Germline loops: CDR1 MDHEN, CDR2 SYDVKM. The CDR3 region is CASSSPPGTGVVYEQYF. The CDR3 DNA follows: TGTGCCAGCAGTTCGCCCCCCGGGACAGGTGTAGTGTACGAGCAGTACTTC.

This clonotype was observed many times. The chain links TRBV27 to TRBJ2-7; tentative D call: TRBD2 (5 bases). In germline, CDR1 is MNHEY, CDR2 SMNVEV (reference sequence). This CDR3 is 13 amino acids long. Trimming removed 3 bases from V and 3 bases from J, with 9 bases in between. CDR3 residues: CASSFIGDYEQYF. The DNA of the CDR3 is TGTGCCAGCAGTTTTATCGGGGACTACGAGCAGTACTTC.

There are many counts of this clonotype. The CDR3 loop reads CAISEPGASGSYEQYF. The CDR3 bases are TGTGCCATCAGTGAGCCCGGAGCTAGCGGTTCCTACGAGCAGTACTTC. This rearrangement joins TRBV10-3 to TRBJ2-7; the match to TRBD2 covers 7 bases. This CDR3 contains 16 residues. Germline CDR1 and CDR2: ENHRY and SYGVKD. Unmatched junction bases numbered 8, after V lost 2 bases and J lost 1 base.

This clonotype was counted a few times. The chain joins TRBV18 to TRBJ2-7; D may be TRBD1 (5 bases). Trimming cost V 1 base and J 0 bases, with 10 bases left between them. The V gene's germline CDR1 is KGHSH and CDR2 LQKENI. This CDR3 is built from 15 residues. CDR3 in amino acids: CASSPQGHLSYEQYF. In DNA form, the CDR3 reads TGTGCCAGCTCACCACAAGGACACCTCTCCTACGAGCAGTACTTC.

This clonotype has ten or more counts. The chain links TRBV7-2 to TRBJ2-7, with D possibly TRBD2 on 5 matching bases. The CDR3 loop spans 15 amino acids. Germline CDR1 is SGHTA and CDR2 is FQGNSA. Trimming left V 1 base short and J 2 bases short, with 12 bases between. CDR3 sequence (DNA): TGTGCCAGCAGCTTAGTGGCAGCGGCCACCTACGAGCAGTACTTC. Protein sequence: CASSLVAAATYEQYF.

This clonotype was recorded a few times. The CDR3 spells CAWSSSRGRQYF. CDR3 sequence (DNA): TGTGCCTGGAGTAGTTCCCGTGGTAGGCAGTACTTC. This rearrangement joins TRBV30 to TRBJ2-7; no firm D call. This CDR3 region has 12 residues. CDR1 and CDR2 (germline): GTSNPN, SVGIG (reference sequence). V lost 2 bases and J lost 9, with 14 bases in between.

This clonotype has a handful of counts. V and J are TRBV10-3 and TRBJ2-1, with TRBD2 matching over 10 bases. The CDR3 consists of 15 residues. From germline, CDR1 is ENHRY and CDR2 SYGVKD. V was clipped by 10 bases and J by 0 bases; unmatched bases: 6. CDR3 sequence (DNA): TGTGCCACTGAGATAGCGGGGGGCTCCTACAATGAGCAGTTCTTC. Its protein product is CATEIAGGSYNEQFF.

In this sample, this clonotype turned up a few times. This CDR3 reads CASSPGTEHSPLHF. In DNA form, the CDR3 reads TGTGCCAGCTCACCAGGGACGGAGCATTCACCCCTCCACTTT. V and J are TRBV18 and TRBJ1-6; TRBD1 is a possible D gene (5 bases). V dropped 2 bases and J dropped 8 bases, with 10 bases sitting between them. Germline-derived CDR1 and CDR2 are KGHSH and LQKENI. The CDR3 extends over 14 amino acids.

The genes are TRBV24-1 and TRBJ2-3; 11 nucleotides align to TRBD2. This CDR3 contains 14 residues. CDR1 is KGHDR, CDR2 SFDVKD, per germline. V lost 3 bases and J lost 11; bases outside the gene matches: 6. CDR3 nucleotides: TGTGCCACCAGTGATACGCTAGCGGGGGGAGTGCAGTATTTT. Protein: CATSDTLAGGVQYF.

This clonotype showed up just a few times. The V and J genes are TRBV7-9 and TRBJ1-2, with TRBD1 matching 8 bases. From germline, CDR1 is SEHNR and CDR2 FQNEAQ (reference sequence). The CDR3 length is 13 residues. V shed 5 bases, J shed 7 bases, and the junction held 6 bases outside the gene matches. The CDR3 coding sequence is TGTGCCAGCAGCCCAGGACAGGGTTTTGGCTACACCTTC. Its protein is CASSPGQGFGYTF.

The rearrangement links TRBV7-2 to TRBJ2-7; possible D gene TRBD1, 6 bases. Trimming took off 0 bases at V and 4 bases at J, with 19 bases between the two ends. Germline CDR1 and CDR2: SGHTA and FQGNSA. CDR3 size: 17 residues. CDR3 coding DNA: TGTGCCAGCAGCTTAGCTAGAAAAACAGGGTCGGGTTACGAGCAGTACTTC. It specifies CASSLARKTGSGYEQYF.

This clonotype was counted a few times. The rearrangement joins TRBV4-2 to TRBJ2-7; D remains unclear. V was cut by 4 bases and J by 0 bases, with 13 bases left in between. CDR3 size: 15 residues. CDR1 and CDR2 (germline): LGHNA, YNFKEQ. The CDR3 DNA reads TGTGCCAGCAGCCCCTACCACGGTAGCTCCTACGAGCAGTACTTC. It encodes CASSPYHGSSYEQYF.

J is TRBJ2-2 and V is TRBV14; tentatively, D is TRBD1 (6 bases). Germline CDR1 is SGHDN and CDR2 is FVKESK. The CDR3 totals 16 residues. Trimming shortened V by 0 bases and J by 1 base, and 9 bases separated the two germline ends. The CDR3 DNA is TGTGCCAGCAGCCAAGAGTGGGGACAGAACACCGGGGAGCTGTTTTTT. Translation: CASSQEWGQNTGELFF.

This clonotype was seen a handful of times. The V and J genes are TRBV5-4 and TRBJ2-3; D gene ambiguous. CDR1 and CDR2 (germline): SGHNT, YYREEE (reference sequence). This CDR3 is 16 amino acids long. V was clipped by 3 bases and J by 5 bases, with 19 bases between them. CDR3 in amino acids: CASSYFSGSSVDTQYF. Here the CDR3 DNA reads TGTGCCAGCAGCTACTTTTCCGGGTCGAGTGTAGATACGCAGTATTTT.

The CDR3 loop is CASSYEAGTGGFYEQYF. The DNA for the CDR3 is TGTGCCAGCAGTTACGAAGCCGGGACAGGGGGCTTTTACGAGCAGTACTTC. The chain carries TRBV6-2 or TRBV6-3 and TRBJ2-7; 12 bases match TRBD1. CDR1 and CDR2 from the germline V gene are MNHEY and SVGEGT. This CDR3 comprises 17 residues. Losses at the gene ends were 2 bases for V and 4 bases for J; bases not matched to a gene: 9.

V is TRBV5-1 and J is TRBJ1-2, with TRBD1 identical over 7 bases. V shed 0 bases, J shed 7 bases, and the junction held 6 bases outside the gene matches. The germline gives CDR1 SGHRS, CDR2 YFSETQ. CDR3 length: 14 amino acids. This CDR3 is CASSLEPGGSGYTF. The CDR3 DNA reads TGCGCCAGCAGCTTGGAGCCAGGGGGTAGTGGCTACACCTTC.